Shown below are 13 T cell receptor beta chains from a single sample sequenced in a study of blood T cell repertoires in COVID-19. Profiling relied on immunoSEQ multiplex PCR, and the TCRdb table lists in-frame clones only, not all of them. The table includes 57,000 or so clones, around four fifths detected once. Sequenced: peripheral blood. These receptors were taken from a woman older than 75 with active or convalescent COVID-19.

This CDR3 is CASSLAQIMNTEAFF. For the CDR3, the DNA is TGTGCCAGCAGCTTAGCGCAGATTATGAACACTGAAGCTTTCTTT. V usage is TRBV7-6 and J usage is TRBJ1-1; D ambiguous. Trimming left V 0 bases short and J 0 bases short, with 8 bases between. The germline gives CDR1 SGHVS, CDR2 FNYEAQ. The CDR3 is 15 amino acids.

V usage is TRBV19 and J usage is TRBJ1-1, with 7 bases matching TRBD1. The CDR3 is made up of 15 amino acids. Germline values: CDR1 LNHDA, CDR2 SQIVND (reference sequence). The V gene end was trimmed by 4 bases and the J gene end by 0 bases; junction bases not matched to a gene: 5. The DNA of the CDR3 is TGTGCCAGTAGTAGGAACAGGGGCTTGAACACTGAAGCTTTCTTT. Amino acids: CASSRNRGLNTEAFF.

CDR3 protein: CASSLRGLGYGYTF. DNA of the CDR3: TGTGCCAGCAGCTTAAGGGGGCTCGGATATGGCTACACCTTC. The V call is TRBV13, the J call TRBJ1-2; 7 positions match TRBD1. The CDR3 totals 14 residues. The ends lost 2 bases at V and 5 bases at J; junction bases unmatched: 5. Looked up from germline, CDR1 is PRHDT and CDR2 is FYEKMQ (reference sequence).

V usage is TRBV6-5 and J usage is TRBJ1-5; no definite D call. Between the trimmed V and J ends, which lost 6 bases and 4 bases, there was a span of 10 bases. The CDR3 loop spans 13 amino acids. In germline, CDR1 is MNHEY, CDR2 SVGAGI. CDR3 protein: CASSPQQNQPQHF. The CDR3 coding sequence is TGTGCCAGCAGCCCGCAACAAAATCAGCCCCAGCATTTT.

CDR3 region: CASSPELSGSNQPQHF. The CDR3 DNA follows: TGTGCCAGCTCACCAGAGCTTTCGGGTAGCAATCAGCCCCAGCATTTT. The V and J genes are TRBV18 and TRBJ1-5; D call uncertain. The CDR3 runs to 16 residues. CDR1 and CDR2 (germline): KGHSH, LQKENI. V was cut by 2 bases and J by 0 bases, with 11 bases left in between.

CDR3: CASSSDRVLGGYTF. The CDR3 nucleotides are TGCGCCAGCAGCTCCGACAGGGTCTTAGGTGGCTACACCTTC. This rearrangement joins TRBV5-1 to TRBJ1-2, with 7 nucleotides matching TRBD1. Germline CDR1 reads SGHRS; CDR2 reads YFSETQ. The J segment lost 7 bases and the V segment lost 3 bases, leaving 9 bases of the junction unmatched. The CDR3 has 14 amino acids.

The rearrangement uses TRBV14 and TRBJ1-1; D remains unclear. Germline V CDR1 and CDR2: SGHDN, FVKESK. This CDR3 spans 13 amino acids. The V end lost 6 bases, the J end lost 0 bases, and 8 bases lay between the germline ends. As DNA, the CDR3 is TGTGCCAGCAGTTACAGCCTGAACACTGAAGCTTTCTTT. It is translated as CASSYSLNTEAFF.

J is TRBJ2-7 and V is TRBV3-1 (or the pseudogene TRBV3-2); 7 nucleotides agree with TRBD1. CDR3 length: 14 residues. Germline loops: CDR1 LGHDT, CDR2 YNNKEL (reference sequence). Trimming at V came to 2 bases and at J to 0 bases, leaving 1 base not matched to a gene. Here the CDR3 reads CASSQPGGSYEQYF. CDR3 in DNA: TGTGCCAGCAGCCAACCAGGGGGCTCCTACGAGCAGTACTTC.

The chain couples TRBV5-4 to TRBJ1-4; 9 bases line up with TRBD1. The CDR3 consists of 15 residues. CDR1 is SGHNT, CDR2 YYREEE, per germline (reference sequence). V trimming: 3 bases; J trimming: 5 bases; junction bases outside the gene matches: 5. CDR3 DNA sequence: TGTGCCAGCAGCTCGGAGACAGGGGGGAATGAAAAACTGTTTTTT. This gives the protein CASSSETGGNEKLFF.

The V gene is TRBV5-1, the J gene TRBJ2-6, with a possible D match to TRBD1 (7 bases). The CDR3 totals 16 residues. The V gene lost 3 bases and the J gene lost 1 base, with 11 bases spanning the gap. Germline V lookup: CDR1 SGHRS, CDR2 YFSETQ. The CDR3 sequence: CASSWRGLSGANVLTF. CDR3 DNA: TGCGCCAGCAGCTGGAGGGGGCTTTCTGGGGCCAACGTCCTGACTTTC.

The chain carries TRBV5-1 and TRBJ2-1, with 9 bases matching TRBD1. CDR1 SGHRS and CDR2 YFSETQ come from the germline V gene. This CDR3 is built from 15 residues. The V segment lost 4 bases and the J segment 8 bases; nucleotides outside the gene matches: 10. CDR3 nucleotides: TGCGCCAGCAGCACCGGGACAGGGTTTTCGGATGAGCAGTTCTTC. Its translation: CASSTGTGFSDEQFF.

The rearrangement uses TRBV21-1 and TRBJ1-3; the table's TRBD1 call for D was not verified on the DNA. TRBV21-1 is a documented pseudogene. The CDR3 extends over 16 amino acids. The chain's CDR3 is CASSKGGPVAGNTIYF. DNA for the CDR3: TGTGCCAGCAGCAAAGGGGGGCCCGTCGCTGGAAACACCATATATTTT.

The CDR3 loop reads CASSQEGTGWTEAFF. CDR3 bases: TGCGCCAGCAGCCAAGAGGGGACAGGGTGGACTGAAGCTTTCTTT. The rearrangement uses TRBV4-1 and TRBJ1-1; 9 nucleotides align to TRBD1. This CDR3 region has 15 residues. Germline CDR1 reads MGHRA; CDR2 reads YSYEKL. Trimming at V came to 0 bases and at J to 5 bases, leaving 4 bases not matched to a gene.